The 26 T cell receptor beta chains below all came from one sample that was sequenced in a study of Graves' ophthalmopathy and Graves' hyperthyroidism. RNA served as the template for amplifying TCR beta CDR3 regions. The workflow started with a first-round RT-PCR run with HTBI primers and then moved on to a second-round multiplex PCR. TCRdb recomputed calls from the multiplex PCR reads with MiXCR, one row per CDR3 protein. Here the sample spans 500,000 to 600,000 distinct CDR3 sequences, approximately 35% being singletons. Sequencing used peripheral blood or thyroid tissue (not recorded which). These receptor sequences come from an adult man with Graves' hyperthyroidism.

The chain is built from TRBV5-6 and TRBJ2-7; D is undetermined. The CDR3 runs to 13 residues. Looked up from germline, CDR1 is SGHDT and CDR2 is YYEEEE. Trimming removed 0 bases from V and 6 bases from J, with 10 bases in between. CDR3 loop: CASSLDFVGEQYF. For the CDR3, the DNA is TGTGCCAGCAGCTTGGATTTCGTCGGCGAGCAGTACTTC.

Remarks on this clonotype: A read error may explain this, as a much larger clone is one base away. V gene TRBV29-1 combines with J gene TRBJ1-2, with 7 bases fitting TRBD1. This CDR3 spans 13 amino acids. Germline V gene lookup returns CDR1 SQVTM and CDR2 ANQGSEA. The CDR3 DNA is TGCAGCGTTGGACCGGACAGGAACTATAGCTACACCTTC. This sequence encodes CSVGPDRNYSYTF.

This clonotype appeared many times. V usage is TRBV2 and J usage is TRBJ1-1; no definite D call. The germline V and J ends were trimmed by 7 bases and 7 bases, with 10 bases remaining between them. The germline V gene encodes CDR1 SNHLY and CDR2 FYNNEI. The CDR3 runs 11 residues. Here the CDR3 reads CASMRGFEAFF. DNA of the CDR3: TGTGCCAGCATGAGAGGGTTTGAAGCTTTCTTT. The variable domain in full, completed from reference TRBV2 and TRBJ1-1, reads EPEVTQTPSHQVTQMGQEVILRCVPISNHLYFYWYRQILGQKVEFLVSFYNNEISEKSEIFDDQFSVERPDGSNFTLKIRSTKLEDSAMYFCASMRGFEAFFGQGTRLTVV.

This clonotype was detected ten times or more. The V gene is TRBV2, the J gene TRBJ1-6; no clear D. The V end lost 3 bases, the J end lost 3 bases, and 15 bases lay between the germline ends. This CDR3 comprises 17 residues. Germline V gene lookup returns CDR1 SNHLY and CDR2 FYNNEI. The CDR3 region is CASSDSPGTVYNSPLHF. For the CDR3, the DNA is TGTGCCAGCAGTGATAGTCCAGGAACGGTCTATAATTCACCCCTCCACTTT.

This clonotype occurred many times. This chain joins TRBV15 and TRBJ1-5; D not resolved. Trimming took 0 bases from V and 4 from J, leaving 7 bases between them. The CDR3 sequence is 14 residues long. Germline CDR1 is LNHNV and CDR2 is YYDKDF (reference sequence). CDR3 bases: TGTGCCACCAGCAGAGAAACGGGGAATCAGCCCCAGCATTTT. Translated, it gives CATSRETGNQPQHF.

This clonotype was observed a handful of times. The J gene is TRBJ2-3, the V gene TRBV24-1; D is unresolved. Germline lookup yields CDR1 KGHDR and CDR2 SFDVKD. V lost 4 bases, J lost 0 bases, and 7 bases lay in between. The length of the CDR3 is 14 residues. CDR3 nucleotides: TGTGCCACCAGTGAGATTGCTAGCACAGATACGCAGTATTTT. Translating gives CATSEIASTDTQYF.

A note on this clonotype: A much more abundant neighbour one base away suggests this may be a read error. This rearrangement joins TRBV12-3 or TRBV12-4 to TRBJ1-6; weak D call: TRBD1 (6 bases). CDR3 length equals 16 residues. Trimming took 5 bases from V and 7 from J, leaving 18 bases between them. The CDR3 nucleotides are TGTGCCAGCAGTCCCATCCCGGGGGCAGGAAATTCACCCCTCCACTTT. As protein: CASSPIPGAGNSPLHF.

This clonotype was found many times. DNA for the CDR3: TGTGCCAGCAGCTTAGAGCTAGCGGGGGGGATGAAGACCCAGTACTTC. Residues: CASSLELAGGMKTQYF. The chain carries TRBV11-2 and TRBJ2-5; 12 nucleotides match TRBD2. Trimming removed 0 bases from V and 6 bases from J; junction bases left unmatched: 5. Germline lookup yields CDR1 SGHAT and CDR2 FQNNGV. The CDR3 contains 16 residues. The full variable domain, in which reference TRBV11-2 and TRBJ2-5 provide the parts outside the CDR3, is EAGVAQSPRYKIIEKRQSVAFWCNPISGHATLYWYQQILGQGPKLLIQFQNNGVVDDSQLPKDRFSAERLKGVDSTLKIQPAKLEDSAVYLCASSLELAGGMKTQYFGPGTRLLVL.

This clonotype was picked up a small number of times. The chain recombines TRBV3-1 with TRBJ2-7; the match to TRBD2 covers 10 bases. The CDR3 contains 14 residues. CDR1 is LGHDT and CDR2 is YNNKEL in the germline V gene (reference sequence). Unmatched junction bases numbered 7, after V lost 9 bases and J lost 2 bases. CDR3 sequence: CASTAGGIPYEQYF. Written as DNA, the CDR3 is TGTGCCAGTACAGCGGGAGGGATTCCCTACGAGCAGTACTTC.

The gene calls are TRBV7-9 and TRBJ2-7; TRBD1 matches 9 bases. V shed 5 bases and J 5 bases; nucleotides not matched to a gene: 10. This CDR3 is built from 15 residues. Germline values: CDR1 SEHNR, CDR2 FQNEAQ (reference sequence). CDR3 sequence reads: CASSPHRGRGHEQYF. DNA for the CDR3: TGTGCCAGCAGCCCACACAGGGGGCGCGGCCACGAGCAGTACTTC.

The sample holds many counts of this clonotype. This rearrangement joins TRBV20-1 to TRBJ1-1; 7 nucleotides line up with TRBD1. The CDR3 spans 13 residues. CDR1 DFQATT and CDR2 SNEGSKA come from the germline V gene (reference sequence). J gave up 5 bases and V 6 bases, and 9 bases lay outside the gene matches. The CDR3 coding sequence is TGCAGTGCCGAGACAGGGCGTGCGACTGAAGCTTTCTTT. Translation gives CSAETGRATEAFF.

With respect to this clonotype: One junction end does not reproduce the germline sequence, and a read error may be involved. The chain joins TRBV20-1 to TRBJ1-1; D may be TRBD1 (5 bases). The CDR3 has 12 residues. Germline loops: CDR1 DFQATT, CDR2 SNEGSKA (reference sequence). The CDR3 DNA reads as TGCAGAGGAAGGGGCGGTGACACTGAAGCTTTCTTC. Translation gives CRGRGGDTEAFF.

The chain uses TRBV5-1 and TRBJ2-7, with 9 bases identical to TRBD1. After removal of 0 bases from V and 3 bases from J, the junction contained 13 bases not matched to a gene. The CDR3 extends over 18 amino acids. Germline V gene sequence: CDR1 SGHRS, CDR2 YFSETQ. The CDR3 coding sequence is TGCGCCAGCAGCTTGGCTGGTGGGACAGGGATCGCCGTCTACGAGCAGTACTTC. This gives the protein CASSLAGGTGIAVYEQYF.

Many counts were recorded for this clonotype. The chain carries TRBV7-2 and TRBJ2-5; 9 positions agree with TRBD2. The CDR3 consists of 14 residues. The trim removed 1 base at V and 5 bases at J, leaving 2 bases unmatched. Germline V gene data show CDR1 as SGHTA and CDR2 as FQGNSA. The CDR3 spells CASSLGGTSETQYF. The CDR3 bases are TGTGCCAGCAGCTTAGGGGGGACTAGCGAGACCCAGTACTTC.

The table lists this clonotype with many counts. A much larger clonotype is one base distant, so this may be a read error. This chain joins TRBV6-5 and TRBJ2-6, with 7 bases fitting TRBD1. CDR3 size: 15 residues. In germline, CDR1 is MNHEY, CDR2 SVGAGI. V dropped 5 bases and J dropped 2; count of bases not matched to a gene: 3. For the CDR3, the DNA is TGTGCCAGCAGTGACGACAGGGCTGGGGCCAACGTCCTGACTTTC. It encodes CASSDDRAGANVLTF.

This chain uses TRBV10-1 with TRBJ2-3; 7 bases fit TRBD1. From germline, CDR1 is WNHNN and CDR2 SYGVQD (reference sequence). The CDR3 sequence is 14 residues long. J was trimmed by 2 bases and V by 8 bases; bases with no gene match: 7. CDR3 in amino acids: CASARDSNTDTQYF. The CDR3 DNA sequence: TGCGCCAGCGCCCGGGACAGTAACACAGATACGCAGTATTTT.

This clonotype was detected ten times or more. J is TRBJ1-2 and V is TRBV24-1, with no clear D. In germline, CDR1 is KGHDR, CDR2 SFDVKD. The CDR3 is 13 amino acids. V was clipped by 3 bases and J by 3 bases, with 7 bases between them. The CDR3 bases are TGTGCCACCAGTGATCAGGATTACTATGGCTACACCTTC. Protein sequence: CATSDQDYYGYTF.

This clonotype was found many times. This chain links TRBV29-1 with TRBJ2-7, with unresolved D. Germline values: CDR1 SQVTM, CDR2 ANQGSEA. V gave up 6 bases and J gave up 2 bases, with 11 bases separating them. The CDR3 runs to 12 residues. The CDR3 DNA follows: TGCAGCGTCGTCGACGTTGCCTACGAGCAGTACTTC. This translates into CSVVDVAYEQYF.

This clonotype has a handful of counts. V usage is TRBV9 and J usage is TRBJ1-2; tentatively, D is TRBD1 (6 bases). Germline assignment: CDR1 SGDLS and CDR2 YYNGEE. This CDR3 spans 17 amino acids. V lost 3 bases, J lost 4 bases, and 22 bases lay in between. The CDR3 spells CASSDRSGGQDPYGYTF. The CDR3 DNA sequence: TGTGCCAGCAGCGATCGAAGCGGGGGCCAGGACCCCTATGGCTACACCTTC.

The count of this clonotype is one. The chain carries TRBV7-8 and TRBJ2-7; D is ambiguous. CDR3 length: 14 residues. V lost 2 bases to trimming and J lost 9 bases, with 17 bases between them. Germline assignment: CDR1 SGHVS and CDR2 FQNEAQ. CDR3 region: CASSLMPEMLRQYF. CDR3 coding DNA: TGTGCCAGCAGCTTAATGCCCGAGATGTTGCGGCAGTACTTC. The full variable domain, in which reference TRBV7-8 and TRBJ2-7 provide the parts outside the CDR3, is GAGVSQSPRYKVAKRGQDVALRCDPISGHVSLFWYQQALGQGPEFLTYFQNEAQLDKSGLPSDRFFAERPEGSVSTLKIQRTQQEDSAVYLCASSLMPEMLRQYFGPGTRLTVT.

J is TRBJ1-6 and V is TRBV7-3; 11 positions agree with TRBD1. Looked up from germline, CDR1 is SGHTA and CDR2 is FQGTGA. The CDR3 totals 15 residues. Trimming took 4 bases from V and 10 from J; bases not matched to a gene: 6. The CDR3 region has the DNA TGTGCCAGCAGCTACGGACAGGGGGCTGGATCACCCCTCCACTTT. Protein: CASSYGQGAGSPLHF.

About this clonotype itself: Possible read error: a much larger clone is one base away. This chain connects TRBV7-2 to TRBJ2-5; 7 positions agree with TRBD2. The germline V gene encodes CDR1 SGHTA and CDR2 FQGNSA. The CDR3 consists of 14 residues. The CDR3 spells CASSLMPGRETRYF. The CDR3 coding sequence is TGTGCCAGCAGCTTAATGCCAGGGCGGGAGACCCGGTACTTC.

This clonotype has just a few counts. Compared with germline, one end of the junction differs, possibly owing to a read error. The chain couples TRBV28 to TRBJ2-1, with D maybe TRBD1 (5 bases). The germline V gene encodes CDR1 MDHEN and CDR2 SYDVKM. This CDR3 is built from 12 residues. In DNA, the CDR3 is TGTGCCAGCAGTTTGGGGCCCAATGAACAGTTCTTC. Translation: CASSLGPNEQFF. Full variable domain (remainder filled in from reference TRBV28 and TRBJ2-1): DVKVTQSSRYLVKRTGEKVFLECVQDMDHENMFWYRQDPGLGLRLIYFSYDVKMKEKGDIPEGYSVSREKKERFSLILESASTNQTSMYLCASSLGPNEQFFGPGTRLTVL.

This clonotype was detected ten times or more. The chain links TRBV5-1 to TRBJ1-1; the D gene is possibly TRBD1 (5 bases). Germline V gene sequence: CDR1 SGHRS, CDR2 YFSETQ. This CDR3 comprises 15 residues. Between the trimmed V and J ends, which lost 4 bases and 3 bases, there was a span of 16 bases. The CDR3 nucleotides are TGCGCCAGCAGCGGGGGACGGAAAGGGGACACTGAAGCTTTCTTT. This translates into CASSGGRKGDTEAFF.

This clonotype showed up many times. The V gene is TRBV6-5, the J gene TRBJ1-2; D unresolved. Trimming took 6 bases from V and 4 from J, leaving 15 bases between them. Germline assignment: CDR1 MNHEY and CDR2 SVGAGI. The CDR3 totals 14 residues. For the CDR3, the DNA is TGTGCCAGCAGGCTCGGAGAGGTTACCTATGGCTACACCTTC. It encodes CASRLGEVTYGYTF.

The table lists this clonotype with many counts. This chain joins TRBV25-1 and TRBJ1-2; 7 nucleotides align to TRBD1. Germline CDR1 and CDR2: MGHDK and SYGVNS. This CDR3 is built from 14 residues. With 1 base clipped from V and 6 bases from J, the junction kept 5 bases outside the gene matches. The CDR3 loop reads CASSESAGGDGYTF. CDR3 in DNA: TGTGCCAGCAGTGAATCGGCAGGGGGAGATGGCTACACCTTC.